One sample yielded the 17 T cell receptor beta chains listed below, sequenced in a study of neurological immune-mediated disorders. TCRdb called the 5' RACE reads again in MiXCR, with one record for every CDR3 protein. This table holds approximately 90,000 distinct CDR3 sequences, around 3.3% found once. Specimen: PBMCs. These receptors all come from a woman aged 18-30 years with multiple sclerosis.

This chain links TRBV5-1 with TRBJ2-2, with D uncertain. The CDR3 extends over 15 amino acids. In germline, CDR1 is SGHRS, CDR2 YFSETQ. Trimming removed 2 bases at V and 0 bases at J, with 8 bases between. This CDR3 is CASSFSLSNTGELFF. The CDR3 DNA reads TGCGCCAGCAGCTTCAGTCTTTCGAACACCGGGGAGCTGTTTTTT.

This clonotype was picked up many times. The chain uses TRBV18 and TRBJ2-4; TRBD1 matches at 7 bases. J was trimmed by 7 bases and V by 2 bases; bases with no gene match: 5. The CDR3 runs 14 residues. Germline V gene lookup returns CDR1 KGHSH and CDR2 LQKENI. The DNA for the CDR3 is TGTGCCAGCTCACCAGGGACAGATAAGAACATTCAGTACTTC. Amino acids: CASSPGTDKNIQYF.

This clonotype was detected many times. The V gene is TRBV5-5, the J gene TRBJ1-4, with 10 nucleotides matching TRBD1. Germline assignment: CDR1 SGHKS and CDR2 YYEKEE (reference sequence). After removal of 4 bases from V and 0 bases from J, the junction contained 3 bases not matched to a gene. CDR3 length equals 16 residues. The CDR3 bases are TGTGCCAGCAGCAGGACAGGGGGGACAACTAATGAAAAACTGTTTTTT. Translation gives CASSRTGGTTNEKLFF.

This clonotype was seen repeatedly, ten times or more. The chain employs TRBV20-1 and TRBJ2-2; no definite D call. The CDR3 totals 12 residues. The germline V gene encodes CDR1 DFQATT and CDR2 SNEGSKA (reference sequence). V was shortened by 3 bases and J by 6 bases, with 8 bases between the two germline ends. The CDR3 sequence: CSASGGSGELFF. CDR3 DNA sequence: TGCAGTGCTAGTGGTGGATCCGGGGAGCTGTTTTTT.

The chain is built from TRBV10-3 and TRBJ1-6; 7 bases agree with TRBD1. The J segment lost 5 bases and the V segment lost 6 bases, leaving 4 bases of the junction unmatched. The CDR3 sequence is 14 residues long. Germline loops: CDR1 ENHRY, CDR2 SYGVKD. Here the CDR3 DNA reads TGTGCCATCAGCCCTACAGGGGATAATTCACCCCTCCACTTT. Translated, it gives CAISPTGDNSPLHF.

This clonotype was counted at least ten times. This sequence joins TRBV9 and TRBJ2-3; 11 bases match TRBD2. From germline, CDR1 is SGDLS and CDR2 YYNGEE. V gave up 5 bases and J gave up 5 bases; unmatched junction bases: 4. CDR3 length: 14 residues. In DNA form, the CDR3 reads TGTGCCAGCAGTGAAGGACTAGCGGGAGATACGCAGTATTTT. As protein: CASSEGLAGDTQYF. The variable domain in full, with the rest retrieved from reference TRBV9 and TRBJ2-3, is DSGVTQTPKHLITATGQRVTLRCSPRSGDLSVYWYQQSLDQGLQFLIQYYNGEERAKGNILERFSAQQFPDLHSELNLSSLELGDSALYFCASSEGLAGDTQYFGPGTRLTVL.

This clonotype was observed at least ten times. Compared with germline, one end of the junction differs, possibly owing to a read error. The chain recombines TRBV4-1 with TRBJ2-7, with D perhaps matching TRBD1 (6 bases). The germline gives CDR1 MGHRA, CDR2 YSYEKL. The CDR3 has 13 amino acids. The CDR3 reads CASSQDVDRTILF. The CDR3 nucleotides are TGCGCCAGCAGCCAAGATGTCGACAGGACCATCCTCTTC.

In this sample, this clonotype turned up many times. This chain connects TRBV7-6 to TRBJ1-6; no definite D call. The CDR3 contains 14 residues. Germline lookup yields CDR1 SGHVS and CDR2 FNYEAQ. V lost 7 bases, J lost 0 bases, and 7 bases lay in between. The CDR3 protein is CASKGSSYNSPLHF. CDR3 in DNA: TGTGCCAGCAAAGGGAGCTCCTATAATTCACCCCTCCACTTT.

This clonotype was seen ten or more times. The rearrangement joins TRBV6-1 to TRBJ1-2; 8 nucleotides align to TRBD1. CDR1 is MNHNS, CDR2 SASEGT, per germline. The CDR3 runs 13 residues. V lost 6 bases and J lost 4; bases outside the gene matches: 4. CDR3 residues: CASSADRGYGYTF. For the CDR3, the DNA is TGTGCCAGCAGCGCTGACAGGGGCTATGGCTACACCTTC.

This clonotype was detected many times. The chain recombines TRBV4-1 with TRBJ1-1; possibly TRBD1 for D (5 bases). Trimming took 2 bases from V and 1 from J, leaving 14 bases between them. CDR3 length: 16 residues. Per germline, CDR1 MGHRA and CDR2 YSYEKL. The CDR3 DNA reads TGCGCCAGCAGCCAAAGAATTTACAGGTCGAACACTGAAGCTTTCTTT. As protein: CASSQRIYRSNTEAFF.

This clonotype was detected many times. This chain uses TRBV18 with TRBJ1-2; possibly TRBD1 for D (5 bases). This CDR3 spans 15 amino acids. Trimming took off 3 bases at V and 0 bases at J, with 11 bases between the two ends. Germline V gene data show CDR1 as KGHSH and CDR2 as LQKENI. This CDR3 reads CASSPAQGPNYGYTF. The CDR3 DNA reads TGTGCCAGCTCACCGGCGCAGGGCCCTAACTATGGCTACACCTTC.

Written as DNA, the CDR3 is TGCAGCGTCGCTAGACAGGGCACAGATACGCAGTATTTT. This codes for CSVARQGTDTQYF. This sequence joins TRBV29-1 and TRBJ2-3, with D tentatively TRBD1 (6 bases). Trimming removed 6 bases from V and 1 base from J, with 11 bases in between. Per the germline V gene, CDR1 is SQVTM and CDR2 is ANQGSEA. CDR3 length: 13 residues.

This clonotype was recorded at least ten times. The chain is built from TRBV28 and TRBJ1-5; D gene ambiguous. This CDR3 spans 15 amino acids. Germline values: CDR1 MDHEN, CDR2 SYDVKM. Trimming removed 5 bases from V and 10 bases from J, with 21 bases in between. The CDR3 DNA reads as TGTGCCAGCAGTCCCAATTTAGGTTTCAGTGGTCCCCAGCATTTT. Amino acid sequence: CASSPNLGFSGPQHF.

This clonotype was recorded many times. The CDR3 loop reads CAISERLGTDTQYF. The CDR3 nucleotides read TGTGCCATCAGTGAACGGCTCGGCACAGATACGCAGTATTTT. The chain employs TRBV10-3 and TRBJ2-3; D uncertain. The length of the CDR3 is 14 residues. Germline-derived CDR1 and CDR2 are ENHRY and SYGVKD. V lost 3 bases and J lost 1, with 8 bases in between.

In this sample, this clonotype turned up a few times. The CDR3 coding sequence is TGTGCCAGCAGTGTCACGAGGGCCGAGCCCCAGCATTTT. As protein: CASSVTRAEPQHF. V usage is TRBV2 and J usage is TRBJ1-5; D ambiguous. Germline CDR1 reads SNHLY; CDR2 reads FYNNEI. There are 13 residues in the CDR3. The V end was cut by 4 bases, the J end by 8 bases, with 12 bases between.

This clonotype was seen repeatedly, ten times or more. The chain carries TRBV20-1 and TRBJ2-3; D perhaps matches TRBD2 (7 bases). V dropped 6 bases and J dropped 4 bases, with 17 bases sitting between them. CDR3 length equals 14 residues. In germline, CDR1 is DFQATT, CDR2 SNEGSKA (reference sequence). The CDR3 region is CSADEGGGADTQYF. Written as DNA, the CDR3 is TGCAGTGCGGACGAGGGCGGGGGCGCAGATACGCAGTATTTT.

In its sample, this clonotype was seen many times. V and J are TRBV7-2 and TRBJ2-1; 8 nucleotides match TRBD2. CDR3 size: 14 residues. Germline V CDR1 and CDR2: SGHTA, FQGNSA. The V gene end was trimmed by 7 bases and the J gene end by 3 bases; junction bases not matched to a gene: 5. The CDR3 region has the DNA TGTGCCAGCAATCCGCTAGCGGGCTACAATGAGCAGTTCTTC. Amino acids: CASNPLAGYNEQFF.